The rows below give T cell receptor beta chains drawn from one sample of a study of T cell repertoires in cytomegalovirus infection. In TCRdb, the reads were re-called with MiXCR into one record per CDR3 protein. This sample has around 530,000 distinct CDR3 sequences, with more than 15% found just once. Source material: CD8+ T cells from PBMCs. The receptors derive from a human donor in good health (CMV status not recorded). Some clones in this sample may be carry-over from other donors' samples. Both conserved end residues are trimmed from each CDR3. Clone size is not always given. Where it is, it says once, few, many or a class for expanded clones.

J | length | size | V | CDR3
TRBJ2-1 | 14 | many | TRBV6-5 | ASSYSRLARVNEQF
TRBJ2-5 | 12 | NA | TRBV5-6 | ASSLGNSRETQY
TRBJ2-1 | 14 | few | TRBV27 | ASSPGSGRGDNEQF
TRBJ2-1 | 12 | NA | TRBV9 | ASSVEDRQNEQF
TRBJ1-2 | 12 | NA | TRBV19 | ASSPTGYNYGYT
TRBJ2-1 | 15 | many | TRBV7-9 | ASSSGGASGVHNEQF
TRBJ1-1 | 11 | many | TRBV6-5 | ASRDRGILEAF
TRBJ2-5 | 13 | NA | TRBV2 | ASSVRLAGEGTQY
TRBJ2-1 | 13 | many | TRBV7-8 | ASSHGQGLYNEQF
TRBJ1-1 | 10 | few | TRBV27 | ASTDSRAEAF
TRBJ2-1 | 13 | many | TRBV7-2 | ASSSFQGLSYEQF
TRBJ1-4 | 11 | NA | TRBV12-5 | ASGLGFGEKLF
TRBJ2-2 | 13 | few | TRBV12-5 | ASGSLTGLTGELF
TRBJ2-7 | 10 | few | TRBV20-1 | SAGDTAYEQY
TRBJ2-7 | 11 | few | TRBV19 | ASSQDTSYEQY
TRBJ2-7 | 12 | many | TRBV7-9 | ATSNGGSHYEQY
TRBJ2-3 | 13 | few | TRBV11-2 | ASSVSRGPVHTQY
TRBJ2-1 | 12 | many | TRBV2 | ASSVQDRDNEQF
TRBJ2-2 | 12 | many | TRBV6-6 | ASTRGQGTGELF
TRBJ2-4 | 11 | few | TRBV10-1 | ARGTVAKNIQY
TRBJ2-3 | 13 | NA | TRBV27 | ARSPLRGSTDTQY
TRBJ2-1 | 17 | NA | TRBV10-3 | AISDLGTSGGASYNEQF
TRBJ1-1 | 13 | few | TRBV7-9 | ASSQYVVMNTEAF
TRBJ2-1 | 15 | many | TRBV5-4 | ASSRGTSGALYNEQF
TRBJ1-6 | 13 | few | TRBV6-5 | ASRARKDENSPLH
TRBJ2-7 | 15 | NA | TRBV27 | ASSWASGGRNSYEQY
TRBJ2-5 | 15 | many | TRBV20-1 | SARGPRAPNRRRTQY
TRBJ1-3 | 16 | many | TRBV7-9 | ASSLGTGGPVSGNTIY
TRBJ2-1 | 9 | NA | TRBV13 | ASSLGDDQF
TRBJ2-2 | 15 | many | TRBV11-2 | ASSLWDGRTNTGELF
TRBJ2-1 | 17 | few | TRBV20-1 | SARDWGGASGSSYNEQF
TRBJ1-1 | 12 | few | TRBV7-9 | ASRTSGTGAEAF
TRBJ1-2 | 13 | NA | TRBV28 | ASSSLSTSHYGYT
TRBJ1-1 | 11 | few | TRBV14 | ASSHPDRLEAF
TRBJ2-1 | 11 | few | TRBV10-3 | AISEAGHNEQF
TRBJ2-1 | 9 | many | TRBV27 | ASSRGREQF
TRBJ1-6 | 10 | NA | TRBV14 | ASREGESPLH
TRBJ2-1 | 13 | few | TRBV20-1 | SARLRDSSNNEQF
TRBJ2-3 | 13 | NA | TRBV27 | ASSWERTGGDTQY
TRBJ2-2 | 12 | few | TRBV14 | ASKGGVNTGELF
TRBJ2-1 | 15 | NA | TRBV4-1 | ASSQGRGQGAWDEQF
TRBJ1-1 | 12 | many | TRBV6-1 | ASSEDGTASQAF
TRBJ1-1 | 12 | many | TRBV5-4 | ASSLARINTEAF
TRBJ1-1 | 13 | many | TRBV7-9 | ASSLRDRMNTEAF
TRBJ2-2 | 13 | many | TRBV11-2 | ASSLWDRGTGELF
TRBJ2-5 | 15 | NA | TRBV4-1 | SSSQDREGPEQETTY
TRBJ2-1 | 13 | many | TRBV7-8 | ASSQKEGPYNEQF
TRBJ2-1 | 15 | many | TRBV20-1 | SARGRGASGSDNEQF
TRBJ1-1 | 14 | NA | TRBV27 | ASSLLTGEANTEAF
TRBJ2-7 | 13 | NA | TRBV7-2 | ASSSRGRAQYEQY
TRBJ2-1 | 14 | many | TRBV7-3 | ASSQQGGPSYNEQF